Each of the 32 T cell receptor beta chains below was sequenced from the same sample in a study of T cells in Graves' hyperthyroidism and ophthalmopathy. From RNA transcripts, TCR beta CDR3 regions were amplified. HTBI primers were the set used in a first-round RT-PCR of the TCR CDR3. TCRdb called the multiplex PCR reads again in MiXCR, with one record for every CDR3 protein. Here the sample spans about 640,000 distinct CDR3 sequences, less than 25% being singletons. What was sequenced was blood. Source of these receptors: a man aged 30-40 years with Graves' ophthalmopathy.

This clonotype has more than one count but fewer than ten. The CDR3 here is CASSFALRAGDGEETQYF. The CDR3 DNA reads TGTGCCAGCAGCTTTGCCCTCCGAGCGGGAGACGGGGAGGAGACCCAGTACTTC. V and J are TRBV7-9 and TRBJ2-5; 8 bases fit TRBD2. Germline values: CDR1 SEHNR, CDR2 FQNEAQ (reference sequence). This CDR3 has 18 amino acids. With V trimmed by 3 bases and J by 5 bases, 17 bases remained unmatched.

The CDR3 is CASSLGQGKRGNQPQHF. The CDR3 bases are TGTGCCAGCAGTTTAGGACAGGGGAAGAGAGGCAATCAGCCCCAGCATTTT. This chain connects TRBV27 to TRBJ1-5, with 9 bases fitting TRBD1. The CDR3 contains 17 residues. The germline CDR1 and CDR2 sequences are MNHEY and SMNVEV (reference sequence). Germline trimming cut 2 bases from V and 2 bases from J; bases unmatched to any gene: 7.

This clonotype was seen at least ten times. The genes are TRBV30 and TRBJ1-2; 7 nucleotides align to TRBD1. CDR1 GTSNPN and CDR2 SVGIG come from the germline V gene (reference sequence). The length of the CDR3 is 12 residues. V dropped 5 bases and J dropped 8; count of bases not matched to a gene: 8. CDR3: CAWAKTGEGYTF. CDR3 nucleotides: TGTGCCTGGGCTAAAACAGGGGAAGGCTACACCTTC. Combining the CDR3 with reference TRBV30 and TRBJ1-2 gives the whole variable domain SQTIHQWPATLVQPVGSPLSLECTVEGTSNPNLYWYRQAAGRGLQLLFYSVGIGQISSEVPQNLSASRPQDRQFILSSKKLLLSDSGFYLCAWAKTGEGYTFGSGTRLTVV.

V usage is TRBV28 and J usage is TRBJ2-7; unclear D gene. This CDR3 has 12 amino acids. The ends were cut back, 6 bases at V and 2 bases at J, with 8 bases in the middle. Germline V gene sequence: CDR1 MDHEN, CDR2 SYDVKM. CDR3 in amino acids: CASSGPTYEQYF. CDR3 in DNA: TGTGCCAGCAGCGGTCCCACCTACGAGCAGTACTTC.

This clonotype showed up just a few times. The CDR3, as DNA: TGTGCCAGCAGCCCCATTGGGGTCCAAGAGACCCAGTACTTC. This codes for CASSPIGVQETQYF. The rearrangement uses TRBV5-5 and TRBJ2-5; the D is unclear. Trimming cost V 4 bases and J 1 base, with 11 bases left between them. Germline lookup yields CDR1 SGHKS and CDR2 YYEKEE (reference sequence). This CDR3 spans 14 amino acids.

The table lists this clonotype with many counts. This sequence joins TRBV12-3 or TRBV12-4 and TRBJ1-5, with 7 nucleotides matching TRBD1. V shed 3 bases and J 5 bases; nucleotides not matched to a gene: 1. CDR3 length equals 13 residues. The CDR3 coding sequence is TGTGCCAGCAGTTTCGACAGGGATCAGCCCCAGCATTTT. This codes for CASSFDRDQPQHF.

This clonotype was found many times. The chain employs TRBV7-9 and TRBJ2-7, with D possibly called TRBD1 or TRBD2 (5 bases each). Per the germline V gene, CDR1 is SEHNR and CDR2 is FQNEAQ (reference sequence). V was cut by 1 base and J by 2 bases, with 12 bases left in between. CDR3 size: 15 residues. CDR3 amino acids: CASSLVGELTYEQYF. Written as DNA, the CDR3 is TGTGCCAGCAGCTTAGTGGGGGAACTTACCTACGAGCAGTACTTC.

This clonotype was seen ten or more times. The V call is TRBV7-2, the J call TRBJ2-1; D remains unclear. Germline loops: CDR1 SGHTA, CDR2 FQGNSA. The germline V and J ends were trimmed by 1 base and 8 bases, with 9 bases remaining between them. The CDR3 runs 13 residues. The CDR3 nucleotides read TGTGCCAGCAGCTTAGGGGGAAGCGATGAGCAGTTCTTC. Translation: CASSLGGSDEQFF.

This clonotype was recorded at least ten times. The CDR3 reads CASSSGAGELFF. As DNA, the CDR3 is TGTGCCAGCAGCTCAGGGGCCGGGGAGCTGTTTTTT. V gene TRBV7-3 combines with J gene TRBJ2-2; a weak D match, TRBD1 (6 bases). This CDR3 comprises 12 residues. Germline V gene data show CDR1 as SGHTA and CDR2 as FQGTGA. V lost 4 bases and J lost 6, with 6 bases in between.

This clonotype was recorded a few times. The genes are TRBV18 and TRBJ1-1; a possible D gene is TRBD1 (6 bases). Deletions cut 3 bases from V and 5 bases from J, with 19 bases between. CDR3 length equals 16 residues. CDR1 is KGHSH, CDR2 LQKENI, per germline. CDR3 in DNA: TGTGCCAGCTCACCGCCACTCTGGGGGCGAGGTACTGAAGCTTTCTTT. This encodes CASSPPLWGRGTEAFF.

This clonotype was seen more than once but under ten times. The CDR3, as DNA: TGTGCCAGCAGCTTAGGAGGGAATGGAAACACCATATATTTT. It yields the protein CASSLGGNGNTIYF. V and J are TRBV11-2 and TRBJ1-3; D gene uncertain. V shed 1 base and J shed 3 bases, with 7 bases lying between them. Germline CDR1 and CDR2: SGHAT and FQNNGV. There are 14 residues in the CDR3.

V usage is TRBV29-1 and J usage is TRBJ2-7, with no clear D. This CDR3 spans 14 amino acids. Germline V gene lookup returns CDR1 SQVTM and CDR2 ANQGSEA. Deletions cut 4 bases from V and 0 bases from J, with 13 bases between. The CDR3 spells CSVGGVQSSYEQYF. The CDR3 coding sequence is TGCAGCGTTGGTGGGGTCCAAAGCTCCTACGAGCAGTACTTC.

The J gene is TRBJ1-4, the V gene TRBV20-1, with 7 bases matching TRBD1. This CDR3 spans 15 amino acids. Germline V gene data show CDR1 as DFQATT and CDR2 as SNEGSKA (reference sequence). The trim removed 0 bases at V and 0 bases at J, leaving 1 base unmatched. The CDR3 is CSAREGTATNEKLFF. CDR3 nucleotides: TGCAGTGCTAGAGAAGGGACAGCAACTAATGAAAAACTGTTTTTT.

The chain joins TRBV5-1 to TRBJ2-1; TRBD2 is a possible D gene (6 bases). The V gene's germline CDR1 is SGHRS and CDR2 YFSETQ. V was cut by 4 bases and J by 6 bases, with 11 bases left in between. CDR3 size: 13 residues. Here the CDR3 DNA reads TGCGCCAGCAGCCCCCCCGGGAGCAATGAGCAGTTCTTC. Protein sequence: CASSPPGSNEQFF. Combining the CDR3 with reference TRBV5-1 and TRBJ2-1 gives the whole variable domain KAGVTQTPRYLIKTRGQQVTLSCSPISGHRSVSWYQQTPGQGLQFLFEYFSETQRNKGNFPGRFSGRQFSNSRSEMNVSTLELGDSALYLCASSPPGSNEQFFGPGTRLTVL.

This sequence joins TRBV28 and TRBJ1-1; 9 bases align to TRBD1. The CDR3 has 14 residues. V lost 4 bases, J lost 10 bases, and 10 bases stayed unmatched. Germline values: CDR1 MDHEN, CDR2 SYDVKM. The CDR3 coding sequence is TGTGCCAGCAGTTGGGGTTGGACAGGGGCTGGAGCTTTCTTT. Its translation: CASSWGWTGAGAFF.

The chain links TRBV7-3 to TRBJ2-1; no definite D call. Looked up from germline, CDR1 is SGHTA and CDR2 is FQGTGA. V lost 4 bases, J lost 0 bases, and 16 bases lay in between. The CDR3 is made up of 17 amino acids. The chain's CDR3 is CASSSHSWGSSYNEQFF. The CDR3 nucleotides read TGTGCCAGCAGCTCCCACAGTTGGGGTAGCTCCTACAATGAGCAGTTCTTC.

This clonotype was found many times. The chain carries TRBV2 and TRBJ1-5; 9 bases map to TRBD1. V shed 2 bases and J 5 bases; nucleotides not matched to a gene: 10. The CDR3 runs 17 residues. Per the germline V gene, CDR1 is SNHLY and CDR2 is FYNNEI. In DNA form, the CDR3 reads TGTGCCAGCAGTGAACCTGGGACAGGGTATATCGATCAGCCCCAGCATTTT. Its translation: CASSEPGTGYIDQPQHF.

This clonotype was found a few times. The chain has TRBV25-1 and TRBJ2-3; 8 bases are a match to TRBD2. Germline trimming cut 8 bases from V and 6 bases from J; bases unmatched to any gene: 13. Germline V gives CDR1 MGHDK, CDR2 SYGVNS. The CDR3 runs to 15 residues. CDR3 sequence: CASSMRGARGDTQYF. Written as DNA, the CDR3 is TGTGCCAGCTCCATGCGGGGGGCCCGGGGGGATACGCAGTATTTT.

The genes are TRBV15 and TRBJ2-1, with D possibly TRBD2 on 6 matching bases. CDR3 length: 15 amino acids. The germline V gene has CDR1 LNHNV and CDR2 YYDKDF (reference sequence). Trimming stripped 0 bases from V and 7 bases from J, with 13 bases between. The CDR3 nucleotides read TGTGCCACCAGCAGAGATCTCGGGGGATCTAATGAGCAGTTCTTC. It codes for CATSRDLGGSNEQFF.

The chain joins TRBV7-9 to TRBJ2-5; D unclear. The germline V gene encodes CDR1 SEHNR and CDR2 FQNEAQ (reference sequence). This CDR3 region has 12 residues. Trimming took 3 bases from V and 5 from J, leaving 7 bases between them. For the CDR3, the DNA is TGTGCCAGCAGCTTGAAGGGTGAGACCCAGTACTTC. Protein: CASSLKGETQYF.

V usage is TRBV20-1 and J usage is TRBJ2-1; 11 bases are shared with TRBD2. V was pared by 2 bases and J by 3 bases, with 6 bases of the junction left unmatched. Germline CDR1 DFQATT, CDR2 SNEGSKA (reference sequence). The CDR3 totals 16 residues. The CDR3 region has the DNA TGCAGTGCTAGACCGACTAGCGGGACCAACTACAATGAGCAGTTCTTC. Translating it yields CSARPTSGTNYNEQFF.

This clonotype was picked up many times. This sequence joins TRBV6-1 and TRBJ2-1, with 11 bases fitting TRBD2. Germline CDR1 MNHNS, CDR2 SASEGT. The CDR3 is 20 amino acids. The trim removed 0 bases at V and 4 bases at J, leaving 14 bases unmatched. The CDR3 loop reads CASSEAMTSGKGAWYNEQFF. The CDR3 DNA sequence: TGTGCCAGCAGTGAAGCGATGACTAGCGGGAAGGGGGCTTGGTACAATGAGCAGTTCTTC.

In its sample, this clonotype was seen many times. The gene calls are TRBV10-3 and TRBJ2-1, with TRBD2 identical over 11 bases. The junction had 5 bases not matched to a gene; V was cut back by 0 bases and J by 7 bases. CDR3 length: 16 amino acids. Germline assignment: CDR1 ENHRY and CDR2 SYGVKD. The CDR3 DNA reads as TGTGCCATCAGTGAGTCGGGACTAGCGGCGAGGAATGAGCAGTTCTTC. Its protein is CAISESGLAARNEQFF.

The genes are TRBV9 and TRBJ1-1; D might be TRBD1 (5 bases). Trimming removed 3 bases at V and 4 bases at J, with 13 bases between. Germline V gene sequence: CDR1 SGDLS, CDR2 YYNGEE. This CDR3 is built from 14 residues. The CDR3 loop is CASSARDWGTEAFF. The CDR3 region has the DNA TGTGCCAGCAGCGCCCGGGACTGGGGCACTGAAGCTTTCTTT.

J is TRBJ2-1 and V is TRBV6-4; 13 bases are a match to TRBD2. The DNA end is more similar to TRBJ2-7, so the J call may be wrong. The length of the CDR3 is 16 residues. Germline V lookup: CDR1 MRHNA, CDR2 SNTAGT. CDR3 sequence: CASSPRGTSGNNEQYF. Written as DNA, the CDR3 is TGTGCCAGCAGCCCCCGCGGGACTAGCGGGAACAATGAGCAGTACTTC.

This clonotype was seen a few times. The CDR3 coding sequence is TGTGCCAGCAGTTACTCGAGGACGGGTATCGAAGAAGCTTTCTTT. Translated: CASSYSRTGIEEAFF. The chain recombines TRBV6-5 with TRBJ1-1; D not resolved. This CDR3 is 15 amino acids long. Trimming removed 0 bases from V and 8 bases from J, with 16 bases in between. Germline V CDR1 and CDR2: MNHEY, SVGAGI.

This clonotype was seen many times. J is TRBJ1-5 and V is TRBV7-2; TRBD1 matches 8 bases. This CDR3 comprises 14 residues. Trimming removed 4 bases from V and 6 bases from J; junction bases left unmatched: 5. Germline-derived CDR1 and CDR2 are SGHTA and FQGNSA. The CDR3 here is CASSSTGGRQPQHF. The CDR3 DNA follows: TGTGCCAGCAGCTCAACAGGGGGGCGTCAGCCCCAGCATTTT.

The V call is TRBV6-5, the J call TRBJ1-4; maybe TRBD1 (6 bases). The CDR3 is 15 amino acids. V was trimmed by 0 bases and J by 8 bases, leaving 13 bases between them. The germline CDR1 and CDR2 sequences are MNHEY and SVGAGI. The CDR3 DNA follows: TGTGCCAGCAGTTACTCGGTGGGGGCGCGGGAAAAACTGTTTTTT. Translation gives CASSYSVGAREKLFF.

V and J are TRBV7-2 and TRBJ2-7; TRBD2 aligns across 10 bases. The CDR3 totals 16 residues. Trimming at V came to 4 bases and at J to 2 bases, leaving 8 bases not matched to a gene. Germline values: CDR1 SGHTA, CDR2 FQGNSA. CDR3 sequence reads: CASSSRRTSGAYEQYF. DNA for the CDR3: TGTGCCAGCAGCTCAAGACGGACTAGCGGAGCCTACGAGCAGTACTTC.

Worth noting for this clonotype: One end of the junction varies from germline; a read error may be responsible. The genes are TRBV6-1 and TRBJ1-1; D remains ambiguous. This CDR3 spans 13 amino acids. Per the germline V gene, CDR1 is MNHNS and CDR2 is SASEGT. The CDR3 DNA follows: TGTGCCAGCAGTGAGGGCGAGAACACTGAAGCTCTCTTT. Amino acids: CASSEGENTEALF.

Only a few counts were recorded for this clonotype. The gene calls are TRBV7-3 and TRBJ2-3, with TRBD2 identical over 9 bases. CDR1 and CDR2 (germline): SGHTA, FQGTGA. This CDR3 has 14 residues. V lost 4 bases, J lost 6 bases, and 5 bases stayed unmatched. CDR3 amino acids: CASSSFGTSDTQYF. The DNA for the CDR3 is TGTGCCAGCAGCTCCTTCGGGACTAGCGATACGCAGTATTTT. The full variable domain, its missing parts supplied by reference TRBV7-3 and TRBJ2-3, is GAGVSQTPSNKVTEKGKYVELRCDPISGHTALYWYRQSLGQGPEFLIYFQGTGAADDSGLPNDRFFAVRPEGSVSTLKIQRTERGDSAVYLCASSSFGTSDTQYFGPGTRLTVL.

The rearrangement uses TRBV27 and TRBJ2-1, with 8 nucleotides matching TRBD2. The CDR3 extends over 15 amino acids. Per the germline V gene, CDR1 is MNHEY and CDR2 is SMNVEV (reference sequence). J lost 5 bases, V lost 2 bases, and 5 bases had no gene match. CDR3 loop: CASSLVLAGHNEQFF. CDR3 DNA sequence: TGTGCCAGCAGTTTAGTTCTAGCGGGCCACAATGAGCAGTTCTTC.